One and the same sample provided the 15 T cell receptor beta chains below, sequenced in a study of T cell responses to AZD1222 COVID-19 vaccine. The protocol was immunoSEQ multiplex PCR, while the TCRdb copy is restricted to in-frame clones and leaves out a portion. The table lists roughly 170,000 clones, 90% of them singletons. The sequencing here drew on peripheral blood, taken on day 0 of AZD1222 vaccination. Receptors originate from an adult in good health.

The chain's CDR3 is CASSLGFQGYEQYF. CDR3 coding DNA: TGTGCCAGCAGTTTAGGGTTTCAAGGGTACGAGCAGTACTTC. The chain joins TRBV27 to TRBJ2-7; no firm D call. V gave up 2 bases and J gave up 4 bases, with 12 bases separating them. The V gene's germline CDR1 is MNHEY and CDR2 SMNVEV (reference sequence). This CDR3 comprises 14 residues.

This clone was recorded once. The chain carries TRBV7-2 and TRBJ1-6, with a weak D call TRBD1 (5 bases). The CDR3 sequence is 15 residues long. With 5 bases removed from V and 3 bases from J, the gap between germline ends came to 11 bases. Looked up from germline, CDR1 is SGHTA and CDR2 is FQGNSA. As DNA, the CDR3 is TGTGCCAGCAGCGCTCGACAGAACTATAATTCACCCCTCCACTTT. Its protein product is CASSARQNYNSPLHF.

This sequence joins TRBV6-2 or TRBV6-3 and TRBJ1-6; TRBD1 aligns across 10 bases. CDR3 length equals 15 residues. Germline V gene data show CDR1 as MNHEY and CDR2 as SVGEGT. Losses at the gene ends were 6 bases for V and 5 bases for J; bases not matched to a gene: 4. CDR3 sequence: CASSDRGPDNSPLHF. In nucleotides, the CDR3 is TGTGCCAGCAGCGACAGGGGGCCCGATAATTCACCCCTCCACTTT.

J is TRBJ1-1 and V is TRBV19; 7 positions match TRBD1. CDR3 length equals 16 residues. Germline loops: CDR1 LNHDA, CDR2 SQIVND (reference sequence). Unmatched junction bases numbered 11, after V lost 4 bases and J lost 3 bases. The CDR3 sequence: CASSTIYRGTDTEAFF. For the CDR3, the DNA is TGTGCCAGTAGTACAATATACAGGGGAACCGACACTGAAGCTTTCTTT.

Details on this clone: This sample also contains other DNA sequences that code for the same CDR3. The J gene is TRBJ2-2, the V gene TRBV4-3, with D unclear. Germline-derived CDR1 and CDR2 are LGHNA and YSLEER. V lost 0 bases to trimming and J lost 8 bases, with 7 bases between them. CDR3 size: 13 residues. CDR3 nucleotides: TGCGCCAGCAGCCAAGATAGGGAAGGGGAGCTGTTTTTT. It is translated as CASSQDREGELFF.

The V gene is TRBV6-5, the J gene TRBJ1-1, with 8 bases aligning to TRBD1. The trim removed 5 bases at V and 4 bases at J, leaving 6 bases unmatched. Germline V gene data show CDR1 as MNHEY and CDR2 as SVGAGI. The CDR3 contains 14 residues. CDR3 DNA sequence: TGTGCCAGCAGTCAGGGGGCTCTCGGCACTGAAGCTTTCTTT. Amino acid sequence: CASSQGALGTEAFF.

The J gene is TRBJ2-5, the V gene TRBV5-1, with D tentatively TRBD1 (5 bases). Germline V gene data show CDR1 as SGHRS and CDR2 as YFSETQ. The CDR3 is 14 residues long. The ends were cut back, 4 bases at V and 2 bases at J, with 12 bases in the middle. CDR3: CASSPGHSQETQYF. CDR3 bases: TGCGCCAGCAGCCCTGGACATTCACAAGAGACCCAGTACTTC. The variable domain in full, with the rest retrieved from reference TRBV5-1 and TRBJ2-5, is KAGVTQTPRYLIKTRGQQVTLSCSPISGHRSVSWYQQTPGQGLQFLFEYFSETQRNKGNFPGRFSGRQFSNSRSEMNVSTLELGDSALYLCASSPGHSQETQYFGPGTRLLVL.

The chain combines TRBV12-5 with TRBJ2-7; no reliable D call. The CDR3 length is 13 residues. V lost 3 bases to trimming and J lost 3 bases, with 9 bases between them. CDR1 and CDR2 (germline): LGHNT, FRNRAP. The CDR3, as DNA: TGTGCTAGTGGTTTTTCCTTGATCTACGAGCAGTACTTC. Translation: CASGFSLIYEQYF.

CDR3 loop: CASSYQGDRDYEQYF. In nucleotides, the CDR3 is TGTGCCAGCAGTTACCAGGGGGACAGAGACTACGAGCAGTACTTC. The genes are TRBV6-5 and TRBJ2-7; 7 bases match TRBD1. Germline lookup yields CDR1 MNHEY and CDR2 SVGAGI. V gave up 2 bases and J gave up 3 bases; unmatched junction bases: 7. The CDR3 extends over 15 amino acids.

The rearrangement joins TRBV4-3 to TRBJ1-2; possible D gene TRBD1, 5 bases. CDR1 is LGHNA and CDR2 is YSLEER in the germline V gene. The CDR3 sequence is 13 residues long. V lost 0 bases to trimming and J lost 13 bases, with 15 bases between them. In nucleotides, the CDR3 is TGCGCCAGCAGCCAAGATAGGGGCGCCCTTGTCACCTTC. Translating it yields CASSQDRGALVTF.

This chain connects TRBV10-3 to TRBJ2-7, with TRBD2 identical over 7 bases. Per germline, CDR1 ENHRY and CDR2 SYGVKD. There are 14 residues in the CDR3. Trimming removed 3 bases from V and 6 bases from J; junction bases left unmatched: 8. The CDR3: CAISDPAGVVEQYF. The DNA of the CDR3 is TGTGCCATCAGTGATCCTGCGGGGGTCGTCGAGCAGTACTTC.

This chain joins TRBV28 and TRBJ2-5; D uncertain. The V gene's germline CDR1 is MDHEN and CDR2 SYDVKM. V lost 6 bases and J 5 bases, leaving 4 bases between the germline ends. This CDR3 has 10 residues. CDR3: CASSLETQYF. The CDR3 DNA reads as TGTGCCAGCAGCCTCGAGACCCAGTACTTC. The full variable domain, completed using reference TRBV28 and TRBJ2-5, is DVKVTQSSRYLVKRTGEKVFLECVQDMDHENMFWYRQDPGLGLRLIYFSYDVKMKEKGDIPEGYSVSREKKERFSLILESASTNQTSMYLCASSLETQYFGPGTRLLVL.

Written as DNA, the CDR3 is TGTGCCAGCAGTGAGTTACAGAATAGCAATCAGCCCCAGCATTTT. It is translated as CASSELQNSNQPQHF. V is TRBV2 and J is TRBJ1-5, with no clear D. The CDR3 totals 15 residues. Looked up from germline, CDR1 is SNHLY and CDR2 is FYNNEI. With 3 bases removed from V and 0 bases from J, the gap between germline ends came to 9 bases.

As to this clone: Other DNA sequences in this sample translate to the same CDR3. The chain is built from TRBV15 and TRBJ1-1; D unclear. Germline values: CDR1 LNHNV, CDR2 YYDKDF (reference sequence). This CDR3 region has 15 residues. The V gene lost 0 bases and the J gene lost 0 bases, with 8 bases spanning the gap. In DNA form, the CDR3 reads TGTGCCACCAGCAGAGACCGGCTCATGAACACTGAAGCTTTCTTT. Translating gives CATSRDRLMNTEAFF.

V usage is TRBV2 and J usage is TRBJ2-6, with D unclear. The ends were cut back, 7 bases at V and 0 bases at J, with 7 bases in the middle. This CDR3 is built from 14 residues. Germline CDR1 reads SNHLY; CDR2 reads FYNNEI. The CDR3 DNA follows: TGTGCCAGCAAGAGTAGCTCTGGGGCCAACGTCCTGACTTTC. Amino acids: CASKSSSGANVLTF.